The present T cell receptor (beta chain) was sequenced within a study of T-cell memory formation after mild COVID-19. This clonotype was seen a handful of times. Germline-derived CDR1 and CDR2 are SGHAT and FQNNGV. The CDR3 totals 17 residues. The V segment lost 1 base and the J segment 5 bases; nucleotides outside the gene matches: 9. TCRdb passed the 5' RACE reads through MiXCR, listing each CDR3 protein once. The sample shows over 500,000 distinct CDR3 sequences, 17% of them seen only once. This TCR was recovered from an adult woman who had mild COVID-19 (a few samples of this study predate the infection). Cell type and time point are not known. The chain combines TRBV11-2 with TRBJ2-5; 11 nucleotides line up with TRBD2. The specimen was PBMCs or a T cell subset sorted from them (not recorded which). The chain's CDR3 is CASSLVIAGGPLETQYF. CDR3 DNA: TGTGCCAGCAGCTTAGTCATAGCGGGGGGGCCATTGGAGACCCAGTACTTC.